The T cell receptor (beta chain) described here comes from a study of technical replicates of blood from several donors (dated by TCRdb to 2016 to 2017). Library construction relied on the immunoSEQ multiplex PCR assay. TCRdb mirrors the immuneACCESS table, restricted to in-frame sequences. Some clones are absent from its copies; in checked studies, under half trace to an unresolved V gene, and the reason for the others is unknown. Here the sample has around 89,000 clones; roughly 94% occur a single time. The top ten constitute 0.24% of the sample. As regards this clone: Its antigen remains undetermined. No clone much larger than this one lies a single base away; base qualities are absent.

The clonotype originates from a human donor in good health. The specimen was T cells isolated from PBMCs.

At the DNA level, the sequence is TGTGCCAGCAGCAAAATTAATTCACCCCTCCACTTT. The encoded protein is CASSKINSPLHF. The chain employs TRBV27 and TRBJ1-6; the D gene is not confidently resolved. Looking up the germline V gene (reference sequence) yields CDR1 MNHEY and CDR2 SMNVEV. V is clipped by 6 bases and J by 6 bases, and the sequence between their germline boundaries is 6 bases long. From its cysteine to its phenylalanine, the CDR3 spans 12 amino acids. Of all the DNA, just the CDR3 is kept, 36 bases in frame from base 1.